Described below is a single T cell receptor (beta chain) sequence and its context. Its target is not known. The sample belongs to a study of cytomegalovirus exposure and HLA in healthy donors. Whole-study findings and limits: Later on, analysis showed that most CMV-associated TCR beta chains appeared to be HLA-restricted.

It was with 60 Vbeta and 13 Jbeta primers that the PCR ran. As handled by the study authors: Unique TCR beta chains numbered about 72 million in a later analysis, with around 10 million shared. Profiling relied on immunoSEQ multiplex PCR, and the TCRdb table lists in-frame clones only, not all of them. Clone size and V and J calls were adopted from that table, with D and trimming inferred from the DNA. Here the sample spans about 160,000 clones, over 60% being singletons. Sequencing was performed on PBMCs. This receptor was taken from a woman aged 45-65 years in good health and CMV-seropositive.

CDR3 in DNA: TGTGCCAGCAGCCTTTCTACGGGCTCTGGAAACACCATATATTTT. Amino acid sequence: CASSLSTGSGNTIYF. This chain joins TRBV6-6 and TRBJ1-3; D call uncertain. CDR3 length: 15 amino acids. V was trimmed by 6 bases and J by 0 bases, leaving 12 bases between them. Germline lookup yields CDR1 MNHNY and CDR2 SVGAGI (reference sequence).